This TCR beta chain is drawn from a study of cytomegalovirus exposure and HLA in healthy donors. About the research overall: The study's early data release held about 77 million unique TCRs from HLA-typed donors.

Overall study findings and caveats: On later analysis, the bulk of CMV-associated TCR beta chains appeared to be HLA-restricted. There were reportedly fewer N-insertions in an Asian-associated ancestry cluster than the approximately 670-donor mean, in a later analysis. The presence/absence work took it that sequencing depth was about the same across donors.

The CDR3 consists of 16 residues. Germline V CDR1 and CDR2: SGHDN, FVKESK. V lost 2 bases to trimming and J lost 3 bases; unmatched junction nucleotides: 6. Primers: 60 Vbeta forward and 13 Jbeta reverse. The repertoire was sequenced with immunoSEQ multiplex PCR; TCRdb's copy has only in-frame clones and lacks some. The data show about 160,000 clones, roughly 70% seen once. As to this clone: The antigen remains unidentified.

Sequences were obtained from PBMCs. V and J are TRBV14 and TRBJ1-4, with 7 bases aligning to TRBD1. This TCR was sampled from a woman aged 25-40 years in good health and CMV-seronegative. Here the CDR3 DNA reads TGTGCCAGCAGCCAATTCAAACAGGGGCCTAATGAAAAACTGTTTTTT. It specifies CASSQFKQGPNEKLFF.